This is a list of T cell receptor beta chains from one sample in a study of blood T cell repertoires in COVID-19. Method: immunoSEQ multiplex PCR; TCRdb's copy keeps in-frame clones and lacks some. The sample lists approximately 200,000 clones, approximately 90% seen once, with less than 3% in the top ten. The sample was peripheral blood. The receptors here all came from a young man with COVID-19, enrolled during active disease. CDR3s include the opening cysteine and the closing phenylalanine or tryptophan. D genes are given only for firm matches. Part of the rows lack a size; the others show once, few, many or a class for expanded clones.

size	V	J	D	DNA	CDR3
NA	TRBV3-1/TRBV3-2	TRBJ1-2	TRBD1	TGTGCCAGCAGCCAAAACAGGGGGGACTATGGCTACACCTTC	CASSQNRGDYGYTF
NA	TRBV7-9	TRBJ1-6	TRBD1	TGTGCCAGCAGCTTTGGACAGGGCGGTTCACCCCTCCACTTT	CASSFGQGGSPLHF
NA	TRBV6-2/TRBV6-3	TRBJ2-1	TRBD1	TGTGCCAGCAGTTACGTACCGGGACAGGGTGGCAATGAGCAGTTCTTC	CASSYVPGQGGNEQFF
NA	TRBV2	TRBJ1-4	NA	TGTGCCAGCAGTGAACAGGGGCCGGAGGTTGAAAAACTGTTTTTT	CASSEQGPEVEKLFF
NA	TRBV5-6	TRBJ2-7	TRBD1	TGTGCCAGCGGATCAGACAGGGTCGATATTAACGAGCAGTACTTC	CASGSDRVDINEQYF
few	TRBV2	TRBJ1-3	TRBD1	TGTGCCAGCATACAGGGGGTAGGAAACACCATATATTTT	CASIQGVGNTIYF
NA	TRBV7-3	TRBJ1-6	NA	TGTGCCAGCAGCTTACAACCTTTGGCGCCAGGGGTTTCTAATTCACCCCTCCACTTT	CASSLQPLAPGVSNSPLHF
NA	TRBV19	TRBJ1-2	TRBD1	TGTGCCAGTAGTTTCTTAGGACAGGGTGTTCGGGGCTACACCTTC	CASSFLGQGVRGYTF
few	TRBV16	TRBJ1-5	NA	TGTGCCAGCAGCTACGCCTGGGGGGATCAGCCCCAGCATTTT	CASSYAWGDQPQHF
NA	TRBV10-3	TRBJ1-2	NA	TGTGCCATCAGTGAGAAGGACAGCAACTATGGCTACACCTTC	CAISEKDSNYGYTF
NA	TRBV7-9	TRBJ1-2	NA	TGTGCCAGCAGCTTAGGGGGGAGGTCTAACTATGGCTACACCTTC	CASSLGGRSNYGYTF
NA	TRBV12-3/TRBV12-4	TRBJ1-1	NA	TGTGCCAGCACGGACAGATACACTGAAGCTTTCTTT	CASTDRYTEAFF
NA	TRBV4-3	TRBJ2-4	TRBD2	TGCGCCAGCAGCCAAGAGTTGGACGGGGGGGCTGGTATGGCCAAAAACATTCAGTACTTC	CASSQELDGGAGMAKNIQYF
NA	TRBV7-9	TRBJ2-1	NA	TGTGCCAGCAGCTTAGGCGGTTTCTCCTACAATGAGCAGTTCTTC	CASSLGGFSYNEQFF
NA	TRBV6-5	TRBJ1-5	NA	TGTGCCAGAGAAAAACAGGGTCGCCAGCCCCAGCATTTT	CAREKQGRQPQHF